Listed below are T cell receptor beta chains from one sample, sequenced in a study of STAT5B mutations in CD4+ large granular lymphocyte leukemia. TCRdb keeps only in-frame clones here, not all; method: immunoSEQ multiplex PCR. This repertoire shows over 25,000 clones, around four fifths found once; its top ten account for around 4.5%. Sequences were obtained from CD4+ T cells from blood buffy coats. The receptors derive from a human donor in good health. CDR3s include the opening cysteine and the closing phenylalanine or tryptophan.

j_gene,v_gene,CDR3aa
TRBJ2-1,TRBV18,CASSPGTGPDNEQFF
TRBJ2-1,TRBV5-8,CASSTTSGSASSYNEQFF
TRBJ2-2,TRBV5-1,CASRRTSGELFF
TRBJ2-4,TRBV28,CASSMRGREKYF
TRBJ1-3,TRBV28,CASSSPAGSGNTIYF
TRBJ1-4,TRBV5-1,CASSSTVTNEKLFF
TRBJ2-1,TRBV27,CASSLSPGTANSYNEQFF
TRBJ1-1,TRBV20-1,CSAPLSVEAFF
TRBJ2-5,TRBV5-1,CASSAPGTSGNQQYF
TRBJ1-1,TRBV18,CASRDSPNAEAFF
TRBJ2-3,TRBV5-1,CASSFSASTDTQYF
TRBJ1-2,TRBV28,CASSLSLGTGGIYGYTF
TRBJ2-1,TRBV11-3,CASSLGLAGSNEQFF
TRBJ2-7,TRBV18,CASSPNNGQGSYEQYF
TRBJ2-1,TRBV5-4,CASSLGTRGSYNEQFF
TRBJ1-2,TRBV5-5,CASSEDRAILTGGYTF
TRBJ2-5,TRBV4-1,CASSQTHRQRLQETQYF
TRBJ2-3,TRBV5-1,CASSLEGTDTQYF
TRBJ1-6,TRBV7-2,CASSSRTANSPLHF
TRBJ2-3,TRBV6-9,CASTFRPRREDTQYF
TRBJ2-2,TRBV28,CASSTPSRRAGELFF
TRBJ1-2,TRBV2,CASSPNGGSYTF
TRBJ2-1,TRBV7-9,CASSLAGRSSYNEQFF
TRBJ2-5,TRBV5-4,CASSPQVAVQGGETQYF
TRBJ2-1,TRBV7-3,CASSLTFRESSYNEQFF
TRBJ2-1,TRBV2,CASKPTSGSVNEQFF
TRBJ1-2,TRBV30,CAWSAGDAYGYTF
TRBJ2-3,TRBV2,CASTSDTDTQYF
TRBJ2-7,TRBV5-5,CASSSRDTETYEQYF
TRBJ1-5,TRBV6-5,CASSYGTNQPQHF
TRBJ1-6,TRBV30,CAWRQGQENSPLHF
TRBJ2-4,TRBV28,CASSFLQGPIQYF
TRBJ1-2,TRBV5-5,CASSFGGANNYGYTF
TRBJ1-2,TRBV28,CASTATGWSGYTF
TRBJ2-5,TRBV5-1,CASSFANRGETQYF
TRBJ1-2,TRBV7-2,CASSLGDRGNYGYTF
TRBJ1-4,TRBV28,CASSLQGMNEKLFF
TRBJ1-1,TRBV28,CASFSGVNTEAFF
TRBJ1-2,TRBV11-2,CASSLGGENYGYTF
TRBJ1-5,TRBV5-5,CASSLVYNQPQHF
TRBJ2-7,TRBV7-2,CASSPPRLEQYF
TRBJ2-1,TRBV4-3,CASSRSDYGTTDNEQFF
TRBJ2-3,TRBV28,CASRIPGGQGSTDTQYF
TRBJ1-1,TRBV15,CATSKGGETEAFF
TRBJ2-7,TRBV29-1,CSVTPGQGTYEQYF
TRBJ1-1,TRBV7-2,CASSAQGNTEAFF
TRBJ2-6,TRBV30,CACSPGQGANVLTF
TRBJ1-6,TRBV2,CASSGQGISSPLHF
TRBJ2-1,TRBV5-4,CASSIDGGPYNEQFF
TRBJ1-2,TRBV7-8,CASSLGEMGYGYTF
TRBJ2-5,TRBV5-1,CASSAGTGEETQYF
NA,TRBV2,CASSLLAGVDEQYF
TRBJ2-3,TRBV4-1,CASSQDLETSGRGTDTQYF
TRBJ1-5,TRBV28,CASSLNGPQPQHF
TRBJ1-3,TRBV25-1,CASRKTGLNTIYF
TRBJ1-1,TRBV7-9,CASGPAFF
TRBJ2-7,TRBV5-3,CATALKLAGEKQYF
TRBJ2-7,TRBV19,CASTPGLSPPYEQYF
TRBJ2-2,TRBV5-1,CASSLGLAGYANTGELFF